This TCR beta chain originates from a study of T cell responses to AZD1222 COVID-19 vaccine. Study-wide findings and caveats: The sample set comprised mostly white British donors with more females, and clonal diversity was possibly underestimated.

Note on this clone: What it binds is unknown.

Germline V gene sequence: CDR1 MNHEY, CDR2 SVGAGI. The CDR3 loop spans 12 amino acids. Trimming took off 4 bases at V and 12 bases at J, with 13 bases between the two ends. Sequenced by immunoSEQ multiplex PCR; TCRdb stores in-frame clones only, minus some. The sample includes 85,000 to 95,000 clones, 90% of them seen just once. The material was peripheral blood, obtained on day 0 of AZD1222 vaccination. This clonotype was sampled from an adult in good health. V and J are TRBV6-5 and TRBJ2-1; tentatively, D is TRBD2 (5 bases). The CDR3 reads CASSSPGGLQFF. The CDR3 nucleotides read TGTGCCAGCAGTTCCCCCGGCGGGCTGCAGTTCTTC.